The text below deals with one T cell receptor (beta chain). Sequenced by immunoSEQ multiplex PCR; TCRdb stores in-frame clones only, minus some. Here the sample spans under 200,000 clones, around 86% being singletons. This CDR3 has 16 residues. Germline loops: CDR1 WSHSY, CDR2 SAAADI. The germline V and J ends were trimmed by 5 bases and 7 bases, with 20 bases remaining between them. This entry belongs to a study of blood T cell repertoires in COVID-19. This clonotype was sampled from a woman of 80 years or more in a cohort sampled during active or convalescent COVID-19. J is TRBJ1-4 and V is TRBV10-2, with a weak D call TRBD1 (6 bases). Sequencing was performed on peripheral blood. The CDR3 sequence is CASSYTGFGGVEKLFF. The CDR3, as DNA: TGCGCCAGCAGTTATACAGGGTTTGGCGGAGTTGAAAAACTGTTTTTT.